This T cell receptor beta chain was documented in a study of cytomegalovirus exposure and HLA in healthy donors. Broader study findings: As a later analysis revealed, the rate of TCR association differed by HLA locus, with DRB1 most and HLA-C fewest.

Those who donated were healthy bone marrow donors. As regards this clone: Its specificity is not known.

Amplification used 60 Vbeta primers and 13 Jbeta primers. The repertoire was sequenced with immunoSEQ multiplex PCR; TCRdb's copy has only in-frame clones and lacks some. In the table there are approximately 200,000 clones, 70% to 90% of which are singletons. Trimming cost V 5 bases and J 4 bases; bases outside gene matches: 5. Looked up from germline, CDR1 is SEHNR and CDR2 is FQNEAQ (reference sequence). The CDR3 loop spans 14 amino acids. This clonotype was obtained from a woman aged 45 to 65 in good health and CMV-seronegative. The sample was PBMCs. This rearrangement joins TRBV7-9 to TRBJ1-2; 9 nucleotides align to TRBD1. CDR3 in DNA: TGTGCCAGCAGCAAGGGACAGGGAGGCTATGGCTACACCTTC. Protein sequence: CASSKGQGGYGYTF. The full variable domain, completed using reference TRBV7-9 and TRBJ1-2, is DTGVSQNPRHKITKRGQNVTFRCDPISEHNRLYWYRQTLGQGPEFLTYFQNEAQLEKSRLLSDRFSAERPKGSFSTLEIQRTEQGDSAMYLCASSKGQGGYGYTFGSGTRLTVV.